This T cell receptor beta chain derives from a study of blood T cell repertoires in COVID-19. The wider study: From the United States, Italy and Spain came samples of acute and convalescent COVID-19. Sample material is recorded as cDNA or gDNA derived from T cells, B-cell-depleted T cells, or PBMCs.

In the authors' workflow: Amplification of reference gene primers provided the estimated nucleated cell counts. Only in-frame clones appear in the TCRdb table, and some are missing; sequencing was by immunoSEQ multiplex PCR. V, J and clone size were drawn from that table, and D and trimming were deduced from the DNA. This repertoire shows 250,000 to 350,000 clones, about 89% found once; its top ten account for 9.5% to 15%. From germline, CDR1 is LNHDA and CDR2 SQIVND (reference sequence). Trimming removed 2 bases from V and 6 bases from J, with 3 bases in between. The CDR3 runs 11 residues. The sequencing sample was made of peripheral blood. This sequence originates from a woman aged 55-69 years with acute or convalescent COVID-19. The chain has TRBV19 and TRBJ2-3; D unclear. DNA for the CDR3: TGTGCCAGTAGTATACAGGATACGCAGTATTTT. It codes for CASSIQDTQYF.